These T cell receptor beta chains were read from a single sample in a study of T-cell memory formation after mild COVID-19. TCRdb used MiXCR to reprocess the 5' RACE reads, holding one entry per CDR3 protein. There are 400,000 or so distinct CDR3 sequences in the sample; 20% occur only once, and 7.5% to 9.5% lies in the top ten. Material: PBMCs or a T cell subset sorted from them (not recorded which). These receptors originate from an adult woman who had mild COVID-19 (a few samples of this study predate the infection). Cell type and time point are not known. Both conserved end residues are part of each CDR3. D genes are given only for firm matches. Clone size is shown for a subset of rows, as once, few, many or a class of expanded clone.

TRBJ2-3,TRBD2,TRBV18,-,TGTGCCAGCTCACCCCTAGCGGGGCCACACACAGATACGCAGTATTTT,CASSPLAGPHTDTQYF
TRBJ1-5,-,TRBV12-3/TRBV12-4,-,TGTGCCACTAGCATCGGAAATAGCAATCAGCCCCAGCATTTT,CATSIGNSNQPQHF
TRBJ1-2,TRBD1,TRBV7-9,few,TGTGCCAGCAGCTCCAGGGGGGCCCTGGGGGGCTACACCTTC,CASSSRGALGGYTF
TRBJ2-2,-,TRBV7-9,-,TGTGCCAGCAGCTTAGCCAGGGCCGGCACCGGGGAGCTGTTTTTT,CASSLARAGTGELFF
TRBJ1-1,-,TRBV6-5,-,TGTGCCAGCCGGAGGGTAACCGACACTGAAGCTTTCTTT,CASRRVTDTEAFF
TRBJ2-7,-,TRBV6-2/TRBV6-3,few,TGTGCCAGCAGTTACGGAATTTCCTACGAGCAGTACTTC,CASSYGISYEQYF
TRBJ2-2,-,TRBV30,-,TGTGCCTGGGAACCGAGTCCCGTGGAGCTGTTTTTT,CAWEPSPVELFF
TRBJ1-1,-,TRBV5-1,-,TGCGCCAGCAGAATGACGGGCGGGACTGAAGCTTTCTTT,CASRMTGGTEAFF
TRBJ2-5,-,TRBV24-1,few,TGTGCCACCAGTGATTTCCGGGGGGCTGGGTACGGAGAGACCCAGTACTTC,CATSDFRGAGYGETQYF
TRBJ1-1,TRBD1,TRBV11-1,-,TGTGCCAGCAGCGGGGGGACAGGGGGCCAAGCTTTCTTT,CASSGGTGGQAFF
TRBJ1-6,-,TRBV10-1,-,TGCGCCAGCAAGCAGGGTTTTCCGTCTGATTCACCCCTCCACTTT,CASKQGFPSDSPLHF
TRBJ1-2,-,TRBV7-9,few,TGTGCCAGCAGGTTAGCCCTAACCGAGGGCTACACCTTC,CASRLALTEGYTF
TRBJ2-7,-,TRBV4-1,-,TGCGCCAGCAGCCAAGAAGGAAAGGTTTACTTC,CASSQEGKVYF
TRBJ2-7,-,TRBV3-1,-,TGTGCCAGCAGCCTCCGACCTAGTGATACCTACGAGCAGTACTTC,CASSLRPSDTYEQYF
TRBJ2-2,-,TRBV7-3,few,TGTGCCAGCAGCTCGCAGGGTACCAACACCGGGGAGCTGTTTTTT,CASSSQGTNTGELFF